These 25 T cell receptor beta chains originate from one sample sequenced in a study of T cells after yellow fever vaccination. TCRdb re-derived calls from the 5' RACE reads in MiXCR, one entry per CDR3 protein. The repertoire holds hundreds of thousands of distinct CDR3 sequences, less than 4.5% seen once, with 23% in the top ten. The sample consisted of PBMCs, taken on the day of the yellow fever booster vaccination. The source is a young man who received the YFV17D yellow fever vaccine.

The rearrangement links TRBV18 to TRBJ2-2, with 11 positions matching TRBD1. V lost 5 bases, J lost 4 bases, and 3 bases stayed unmatched. Germline CDR1 KGHSH, CDR2 LQKENI. The CDR3 consists of 15 residues. CDR3 sequence reads: CASSAGTGGTGELFF. CDR3 in DNA: TGTGCCAGCTCAGCCGGGACAGGGGGCACCGGGGAGCTGTTTTTT.

Worth noting for this clonotype: It may be a read error: a sequence one base away is much more abundant. This chain uses TRBV7-9 with TRBJ1-4; tentatively, D is TRBD1 (5 bases). With 8 bases removed from V and 8 bases from J, the gap between germline ends came to 18 bases. Germline V gene sequence: CDR1 SEHNR, CDR2 FQNEAQ (reference sequence). The CDR3 covers 14 residues. CDR3 DNA: TGTGCCAGCGGCCGCCTAGGGGTTGGGGAAAAACTGTTTTTT. It translates to CASGRLGVGEKLFF.

This clonotype was seen at least ten times. The chain uses TRBV4-3 and TRBJ2-3; D remains unclear. Trimming took 0 bases from V and 7 from J, leaving 26 bases between them. Looked up from germline, CDR1 is LGHNA and CDR2 is YSLEER. The CDR3 spans 19 residues. CDR3 coding DNA: TGCGCCAGCAGCCAAGATTTTCCATCGATGCCCTATACGATACATACGCAGTATTTT. Translating it yields CASSQDFPSMPYTIHTQYF.

This clonotype has a count of ten or more. The V call is TRBV4-1, the J call TRBJ2-2; D remains ambiguous. Deletions cut 1 base from V and 0 bases from J, with 6 bases between. The germline CDR1 and CDR2 sequences are MGHRA and YSYEKL. The CDR3 extends over 15 amino acids. This CDR3 is CASSQAVSNTGELFF. CDR3 nucleotides: TGCGCCAGCAGCCAAGCGGTCTCGAACACCGGGGAGCTGTTTTTT.

The chain uses TRBV14 and TRBJ2-1, with 15 bases that match TRBD2. The ends lost 5 bases at V and 3 bases at J; junction bases unmatched: 2. The CDR3 is made up of 16 amino acids. Germline V lookup: CDR1 SGHDN, CDR2 FVKESK. The CDR3 sequence: CASSGLAGGFYNEQFF. DNA for the CDR3: TGTGCCAGCAGCGGACTAGCGGGGGGGTTCTACAATGAGCAGTTCTTC.

The chain joins TRBV4-3 to TRBJ1-5; D not resolved. The CDR3 spans 13 residues. V lost 0 bases and J lost 4, with 4 bases in between. The germline gives CDR1 LGHNA, CDR2 YSLEER. The CDR3 reads CASSQDDNQPQHF. CDR3 nucleotides: TGCGCCAGCAGCCAAGATGATAATCAGCCCCAGCATTTT.

This clonotype was counted at least ten times. The rearrangement joins TRBV11-2 to TRBJ2-7; the D is unclear. The CDR3 sequence is 14 residues long. V gave up 5 bases and J gave up 5 bases, with 16 bases separating them. Germline values: CDR1 SGHAT, CDR2 FQNNGV. This CDR3 reads CASSPLVRRNEQYF. The CDR3, as DNA: TGTGCCAGCAGCCCTCTGGTTAGGCGCAACGAGCAGTACTTC.

The chain has TRBV6-7 and TRBJ2-3; 7 bases are shared with TRBD2. TRBV6-7 is an ORF, and what it does is uncertain. CDR3 length: 15 amino acids. After removal of 2 bases from V and 2 bases from J, the junction contained 4 bases not matched to a gene. The CDR3 DNA follows: TGTGCCAGCAGTTACGGTCGGGAGGACACAGATACGCAGTATTTT. Amino acids: CASSYGREDTDTQYF.

This clonotype has a handful of counts. The chain joins TRBV5-6 to TRBJ2-3; 7 bases align to TRBD1. V lost 5 bases and J lost 2; bases outside the gene matches: 14. The CDR3 runs to 17 residues. Germline CDR1 SGHDT, CDR2 YYEEEE. CDR3 sequence (DNA): TGTGCCAGCAGTTCCCCGGGAAAGAGGGGGCTCACAGATACGCAGTATTTT. Residues: CASSSPGKRGLTDTQYF.

A note on this clonotype: A read error is possible here, since a much larger clone lies one base away. This sequence joins TRBV5-5 and TRBJ2-5; 9 positions match TRBD1. Losses at the gene ends were 6 bases for V and 5 bases for J; bases not matched to a gene: 5. Germline-derived CDR1 and CDR2 are SGHKS and YYEKEE (reference sequence). This CDR3 is 13 amino acids long. As DNA, the CDR3 is TGTGCCAGCACCATTGACAGGGGGGAGACCCAGTACTTC. It codes for CASTIDRGETQYF. The complete variable domain, with remaining parts taken from reference TRBV5-5 and TRBJ2-5, reads DAGVTQSPTHLIKTRGQQVTLRCSPISGHKSVSWYQQVLGQGPQFIFQYYEKEERGRGNFPDRFSARQFPNYSSELNVNALLLGDSALYLCASTIDRGETQYFGPGTRLLVL.

The chain couples TRBV9 to TRBJ2-1; TRBD2 might be the D (6 bases). Trimming removed 2 bases from V and 0 bases from J, with 18 bases in between. CDR1 and CDR2 (germline): SGDLS, YYNGEE. The CDR3 spans 18 residues. The CDR3 nucleotides are TGTGCCAGCAGCGTGACTAGAAGCGGACCCAGCTCCTACAATGAGCAGTTCTTC. This codes for CASSVTRSGPSSYNEQFF. The full variable domain, rest sourced from reference TRBV9 and TRBJ2-1, is DSGVTQTPKHLITATGQRVTLRCSPRSGDLSVYWYQQSLDQGLQFLIQYYNGEERAKGNILERFSAQQFPDLHSELNLSSLELGDSALYFCASSVTRSGPSSYNEQFFGPGTRLTVL.

This clonotype was counted at least ten times. The chain employs TRBV12-3 or TRBV12-4 and TRBJ1-4, with D maybe TRBD1 (5 bases). Trimming stripped 6 bases from V and 8 bases from J, with 7 bases between. The CDR3 consists of 11 residues. As DNA, the CDR3 is TGTGCCAGCAGCCGGGGGGAAAAACTGTTTTTT. Translated: CASSRGEKLFF.

The chain has TRBV6-2 or TRBV6-3 and TRBJ2-7, with 12 bases identical to TRBD2. Trimming took 11 bases from V and 3 from J; bases not matched to a gene: 23. The germline CDR1 and CDR2 sequences are MNHEY and SVGEGT. This CDR3 is 19 amino acids long. The DNA for the CDR3 is TGTGCCGGAAGAATCTGGGGGGGAGGACTAGCGGGGACAAGCTACGAGCAGTACGTC. Encoded protein: CAGRIWGGGLAGTSYEQYV.

In its sample, this clonotype ranks as medium-sized. This rearrangement joins TRBV7-3 to TRBJ2-1; TRBD1 matches at 11 bases. With 6 bases clipped from V and 3 bases from J, the junction kept 4 bases outside the gene matches. The CDR3 is 15 amino acids. Germline V lookup: CDR1 SGHTA, CDR2 FQGTGA. The chain's CDR3 is CASSPGTGGYNEQFF. Written as DNA, the CDR3 is TGTGCCAGCAGTCCCGGGACAGGGGGCTACAATGAGCAGTTCTTC.

The sample holds many counts of this clonotype. This chain links TRBV7-2 with TRBJ2-5; 8 nucleotides agree with TRBD1. Germline trimming cut 4 bases from V and 2 bases from J; bases unmatched to any gene: 3. CDR1 and CDR2 (germline): SGHTA, FQGNSA. CDR3 length: 14 residues. Written as DNA, the CDR3 is TGTGCCAGCAGCTCCTGGACAGGGCAAGAGACCCAGTACTTC. Translated, it gives CASSSWTGQETQYF.

This clonotype was observed many times. The chain carries TRBV5-1 and TRBJ2-2, with TRBD1 as a possible D gene (6 bases). There are 15 residues in the CDR3. V lost 5 bases and J lost 6, with 17 bases in between. The V gene's germline CDR1 is SGHRS and CDR2 YFSETQ. The CDR3 coding sequence is TGCGCCAGCAGGCGTTGGGGGCCGACGTCCGGGGAGCTGTTTTTT. It specifies CASRRWGPTSGELFF.

This clonotype showed up many times. This chain joins TRBV29-1 and TRBJ2-1; 10 bases agree with TRBD1. Germline lookup yields CDR1 SQVTM and CDR2 ANQGSEA. With V trimmed by 6 bases and J by 9 bases, 5 bases remained unmatched. This CDR3 region has 12 residues. The CDR3 spells CSVDRGLGEQFF. In DNA form, the CDR3 reads TGCAGCGTCGACAGGGGGCTTGGTGAGCAGTTCTTC.

This clonotype was counted many times. The chain is built from TRBV7-2 and TRBJ2-7; perhaps TRBD1 as D (5 bases). The CDR3 is 14 residues long. Germline-derived CDR1 and CDR2 are SGHTA and FQGNSA. Trimming left V 0 bases short and J 2 bases short, with 8 bases between. The DNA for the CDR3 is TGTGCCAGCAGCTTAGCTCAGGGCACCTACGAGCAGTACTTC. Protein product: CASSLAQGTYEQYF. Full variable domain (missing parts from reference TRBV7-2 and TRBJ2-7): GAGVSQSPSNKVTEKGKDVELRCDPISGHTALYWYRQSLGQGLEFLIYFQGNSAPDKSGLPSDRFSAERTGGSVSTLTIQRTQQEDSAVYLCASSLAQGTYEQYFGPGTRLTVT.

This clonotype was recorded at least ten times. The chain carries TRBV3-1 and TRBJ2-2, with a tentative D call TRBD1 (6 bases). Germline V lookup: CDR1 LGHDT, CDR2 YNNKEL (reference sequence). There are 14 residues in the CDR3. V dropped 6 bases and J dropped 1 base, with 9 bases sitting between them. CDR3: CASSKQGNTGELFF. The CDR3 DNA follows: TGTGCCAGCAGTAAACAGGGGAACACCGGGGAGCTGTTTTTT. Drawing the rest from reference TRBV3-1 and TRBJ2-2, the complete variable domain is DTAVSQTPKYLVTQMGNDKSIKCEQNLGHDTMYWYKQDSKKFLKIMFSYNNKELIINETVPNRFSPKSPDKAHLNLHINSLELGDSAVYFCASSKQGNTGELFFGEGSRLTVL.

As for this clonotype: The germline gene is not matched at one end of the junction; a read error may be the cause. The chain employs TRBV7-8 and TRBJ2-7, with 9 bases matching TRBD1. Germline-derived CDR1 and CDR2 are SGHVS and FQNEAQ. CDR3 length: 15 residues. CDR3 region: CSSSLQGAASYEQYF. In DNA form, the CDR3 reads TGTTCCAGCAGCCTACAGGGGGCTGCCTCCTACGAGCAGTACTTC.

There are a few counts of this clonotype. The chain carries TRBV28 and TRBJ1-1; perhaps TRBD1 as D (6 bases). The germline CDR1 and CDR2 sequences are MDHEN and SYDVKM. The CDR3 consists of 15 residues. Trimming removed 6 bases from V and 4 bases from J, with 18 bases in between. Written as DNA, the CDR3 is TGTGCCAGCAGCCCTAGGACAGTTAAGTTCACTGAAGCTTTCTTT. Protein: CASSPRTVKFTEAFF.

This clonotype was found many times. The chain uses TRBV11-2 and TRBJ2-3; 11 bases fit TRBD2. The V segment lost 1 base and the J segment 3 bases; nucleotides outside the gene matches: 6. Germline V lookup: CDR1 SGHAT, CDR2 FQNNGV. The CDR3 contains 17 residues. CDR3 in DNA: TGTGCCAGCAGCTTAGTGGGTCTAGCGGGGGGAACAGATACGCAGTATTTT. This translates into CASSLVGLAGGTDTQYF.

This chain uses TRBV7-6 with TRBJ2-1, with TRBD2 matching 8 bases. Germline assignment: CDR1 SGHVS and CDR2 FNYEAQ. The CDR3 extends over 15 amino acids. V lost 3 bases to trimming and J lost 7 bases; unmatched junction nucleotides: 8. The DNA of the CDR3 is TGTGCCAGCAGCTTTAGCGGGGCCACTGTTAATGAGCAGTTCTTC. Translation: CASSFSGATVNEQFF.

The chain has TRBV2 and TRBJ2-1, with D maybe TRBD2 (5 bases). The CDR3 is made up of 16 amino acids. Germline loops: CDR1 SNHLY, CDR2 FYNNEI. Between the trimmed V and J ends, which lost 3 bases and 9 bases, there was a span of 21 bases. CDR3 residues: CASSDPARLPGVEQFF. The DNA for the CDR3 is TGTGCCAGCAGTGACCCCGCTAGGCTCCCCGGGGTTGAGCAGTTCTTC.

This chain links TRBV20-1 with TRBJ1-5; TRBD1 is a possible D gene (6 bases). Germline V gene sequence: CDR1 DFQATT, CDR2 SNEGSKA (reference sequence). The V and J ends lost 6 bases and 1 base respectively, with 16 bases between them. This CDR3 has 15 amino acids. CDR3 region: CSAPWGPGSNQPQHF. The CDR3 DNA follows: TGCAGTGCCCCCTGGGGGCCTGGGAGCAATCAGCCCCAGCATTTT.